This T cell receptor beta chain emerged from a study of early T cells in non-severe SARS-CoV-2 infection. Across the whole study: Sequencing targeted bulk RNA from unsorted whole blood, leaving chains unpaired. Study-wide points: Anti-spike CD8 responses were favored by VDJdb matching, which missed private and CD4 specificities.

This clonotype occurred many times. Its cognate antigen is unknown. Researchers tagged individual cDNA molecules with unique molecular identifiers. TCRdb reprocessed the 5' RACE reads with MiXCR, giving one entry per CDR3 protein. The sample yields about 79,000 distinct CDR3 sequences, about 11% seen once. Germline-derived CDR1 and CDR2 are GTSNPN and SVGIG (reference sequence). The CDR3 covers 11 residues. V lost 4 bases and J lost 8; bases outside the gene matches: 2. This TCR came from an adult who was a healthcare worker with PCR-confirmed SARS-CoV-2 infection or an uninfected control (not recorded which). This chain joins TRBV30 and TRBJ2-1, with 7 bases that match TRBD2. The sample comprised whole blood. The CDR3 reads CAWTSGYEQFF. The CDR3 DNA reads as TGTGCCTGGACTAGCGGCTATGAGCAGTTCTTC.